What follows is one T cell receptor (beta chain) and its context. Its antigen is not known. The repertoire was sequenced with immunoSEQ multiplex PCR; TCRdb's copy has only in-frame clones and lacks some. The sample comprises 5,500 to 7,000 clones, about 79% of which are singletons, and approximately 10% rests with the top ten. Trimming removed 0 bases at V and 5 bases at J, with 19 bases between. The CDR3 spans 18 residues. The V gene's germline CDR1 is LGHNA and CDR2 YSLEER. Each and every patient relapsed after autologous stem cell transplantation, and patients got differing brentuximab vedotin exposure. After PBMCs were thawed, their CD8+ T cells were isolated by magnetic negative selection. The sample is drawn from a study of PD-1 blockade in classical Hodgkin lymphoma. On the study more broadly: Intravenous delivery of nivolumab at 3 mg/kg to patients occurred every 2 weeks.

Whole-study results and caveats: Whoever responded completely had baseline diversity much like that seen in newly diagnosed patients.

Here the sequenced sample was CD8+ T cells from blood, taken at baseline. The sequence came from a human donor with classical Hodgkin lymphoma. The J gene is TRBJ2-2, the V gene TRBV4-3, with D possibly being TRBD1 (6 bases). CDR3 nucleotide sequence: TGCGCCAGCAGCCAAGATACGGGCCAGGGGAGACGGACCGGGGAGCTGTTTTTT. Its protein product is CASSQDTGQGRRTGELFF.